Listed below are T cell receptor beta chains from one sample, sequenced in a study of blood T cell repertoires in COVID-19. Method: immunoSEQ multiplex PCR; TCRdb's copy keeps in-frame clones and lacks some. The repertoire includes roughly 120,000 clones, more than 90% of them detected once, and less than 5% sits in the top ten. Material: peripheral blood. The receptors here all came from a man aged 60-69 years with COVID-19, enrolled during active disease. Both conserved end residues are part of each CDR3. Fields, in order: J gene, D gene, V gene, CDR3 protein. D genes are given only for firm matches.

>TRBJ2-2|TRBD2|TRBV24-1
CATSDPGLAENTGELFF
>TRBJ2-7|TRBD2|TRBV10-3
CAITASGGNYEQYF
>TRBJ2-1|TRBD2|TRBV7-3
CASSLAGLADNEQFF
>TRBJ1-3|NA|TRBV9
CASSDFRGAGNTIYF
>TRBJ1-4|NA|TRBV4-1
CASSQDETVYNEKLFF
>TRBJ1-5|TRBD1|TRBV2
CASSRDRVGNQPQHF
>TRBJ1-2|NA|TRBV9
CASSGRGSGYTF
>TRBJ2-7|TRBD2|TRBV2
CASSESLLAGVYEQYF
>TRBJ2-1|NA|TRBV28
CASSSLANSYNEQFF
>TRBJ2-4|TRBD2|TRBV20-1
CSASTSGEGNIQYF
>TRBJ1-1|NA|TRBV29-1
CSVGNRAGTEAFF
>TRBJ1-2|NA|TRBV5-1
CASSSGDFGGYTF
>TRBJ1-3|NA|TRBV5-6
CASSLAGGVGNTIYF
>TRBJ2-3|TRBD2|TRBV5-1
CASSASGTSTDTQYF
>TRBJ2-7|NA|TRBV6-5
CASSYSRGRDEQYF
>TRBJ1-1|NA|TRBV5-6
CASSLGAFSYTEAFF
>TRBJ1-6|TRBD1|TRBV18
CASSPPGRGKSPLHF
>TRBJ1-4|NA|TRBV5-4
CASSLDLEKLFF
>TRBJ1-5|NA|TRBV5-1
CASSLTGYSNQPQHF
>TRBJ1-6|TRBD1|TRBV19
CASSLTGARNSPLHF
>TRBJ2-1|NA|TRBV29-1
CSVESPTQGEQFF
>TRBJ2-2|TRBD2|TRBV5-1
CASSLVLAGAGELFF
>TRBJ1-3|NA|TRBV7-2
CASSLSVRGSVGNTIYF
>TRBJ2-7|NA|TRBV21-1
CASSSPEGLAGEDEQYF
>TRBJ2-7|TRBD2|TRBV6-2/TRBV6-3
CASSRLTSGRAQEQYF
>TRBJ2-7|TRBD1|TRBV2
CASSPGTGAVEQYF
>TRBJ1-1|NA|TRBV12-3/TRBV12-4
CASSITENTEAFF
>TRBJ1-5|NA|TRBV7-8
CASSLGYGRSRGSNQPQHF
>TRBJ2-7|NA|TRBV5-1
CASMESLARGEQYF